This TCR beta chain was found in a study of cytomegalovirus exposure and HLA in healthy donors. Turning to the study itself: A prior analysis found 90 million to 120 million unique TCR beta sequences from 150 million to 200 million T cells. In an early release, HLA-typed donors contributed some 80 million unique TCR sequences.

Primers: 60 Vbeta forward and 13 Jbeta reverse. Some clones are missing from TCRdb's copy, which holds only in-frame ones; the method was immunoSEQ multiplex PCR. Found here are more than 95,000 clones, more than 65% of them singletons; the top ten hold 8.2%. The CDR3 covers 18 residues. CDR1 is MNHEY and CDR2 is SMNVEV in the germline V gene (reference sequence). With 4 bases removed from V and 0 bases from J, the gap between germline ends came to 21 bases. Healthy bone marrow donors formed the donor group. The sequencing sample was made of PBMCs. The rearrangement uses TRBV27 and TRBJ1-2, with D tentatively TRBD1 (6 bases). This TCR was recovered from a man aged 40-49 years in good health and CMV-seropositive. For the CDR3, the DNA is TGTGCCAGCAGTTGGGACGATCTACAGGGTCCACCTAACTATGGCTACACCTTC. This gives the protein CASSWDDLQGPPNYGYTF.